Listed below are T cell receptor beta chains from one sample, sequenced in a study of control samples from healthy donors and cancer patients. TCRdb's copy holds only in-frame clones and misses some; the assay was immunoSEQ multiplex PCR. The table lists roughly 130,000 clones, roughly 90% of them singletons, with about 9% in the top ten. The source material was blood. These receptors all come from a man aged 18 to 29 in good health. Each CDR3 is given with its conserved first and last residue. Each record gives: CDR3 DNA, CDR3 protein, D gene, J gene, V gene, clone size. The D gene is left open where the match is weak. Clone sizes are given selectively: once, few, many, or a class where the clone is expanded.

TGTGCCAGCAGTTTCCAAGGGGTGAACACTGAAGCTTTCTTT,CASSFQGVNTEAFF,NA,TRBJ1-1,TRBV27,few
TGTGCCAGCAGCTTAGGTGCAGGGACCAGGGAGACCCAGTACTTC,CASSLGAGTRETQYF,NA,TRBJ2-5,TRBV7-9,NA
TGTGCCAGCAGAGGGACAGGGGGTAGCTATGGCTACACCTTC,CASRGTGGSYGYTF,TRBD1,TRBJ1-2,TRBV2,NA
TGTGCCAGCAGCGGGGACAGGGAGAATGAGCAGTTCTTC,CASSGDRENEQFF,TRBD1,TRBJ2-1,TRBV5-8,NA
TGTGCCAGCAGCGAGTATACTGAAGCTTTCTTT,CASSEYTEAFF,NA,TRBJ1-1,TRBV6-5,NA
TGTGCCAGCAGCCGATATCTAGCGTTTCAAGAGACCCAGTACTTC,CASSRYLAFQETQYF,NA,TRBJ2-5,TRBV4-2,NA
TGTGCCAGCTTAAACGTAATTGGCTACACCTTC,CASLNVIGYTF,NA,TRBJ1-2,TRBV6-5,few
TGTGCCAGCAGCCAGGAACTACCCGCTAGCACAGATACGCAGTATTTT,CASSQELPASTDTQYF,NA,TRBJ2-3,TRBV11-2,NA
TGTGCCAGCAGTTACTCGGGGACAGGGAGGGAAAAACTGTTTTTT,CASSYSGTGREKLFF,TRBD1,TRBJ1-4,TRBV6-5,NA
TGCGCCAGCAGTCCCCTCAGAAATCCGTCCTATGGCTACACCTTC,CASSPLRNPSYGYTF,NA,TRBJ1-2,TRBV23-1,NA
TGTGCCAGCAGTTACTATTCTGGACAGGGGAACTTC,CASSYYSGQGNF,TRBD1,TRBJ2-7,TRBV6-2/TRBV6-3,NA
TGCGCCAGCAGCCAAGCAGACAGGGTACCTGAAGCTTTCTTT,CASSQADRVPEAFF,TRBD1,TRBJ1-1,TRBV4-1,NA
TGCGCCAGCATTGGGGTCATGAACACTGAAGCTTTCTTT,CASIGVMNTEAFF,NA,TRBJ1-1,TRBV5-1,NA
TGTGCTAGTGGTTTGGTAAGACAGGGGGCCAGCACCGGGGAGCTGTTTTTT,CASGLVRQGASTGELFF,TRBD1,TRBJ2-2,TRBV12-5,NA
TGTGCCAGCTCAAGTGGAGACAGGACTCGTCTTAGCACAGATACGCAGTATTTT,CASSSGDRTRLSTDTQYF,NA,TRBJ2-3,TRBV18,NA
TGTGCCAGCAGCTTCCGGGACAGGGGAATGGGTGGCTACACCTTC,CASSFRDRGMGGYTF,TRBD1,TRBJ1-2,TRBV7-6,NA
TGTGCCAGCAGTGAAGAGGGACAGGGTTACACTGAAGCTTTCTTT,CASSEEGQGYTEAFF,TRBD1,TRBJ1-1,TRBV2,NA
TGTGCCAGCAGTGAAGGGCGGACAGGGCTGAACACTGAAGCTTTCTTT,CASSEGRTGLNTEAFF,TRBD1,TRBJ1-1,TRBV2,NA
TGTGCCAGCTCGCCCACTAGCGGGGCCCTAGGTGAGCAGTTCTTC,CASSPTSGALGEQFF,TRBD2,TRBJ2-1,TRBV18,NA
TGTGCCAGCAGCTCAGGGGGGCCTTATGGCTACACCTTC,CASSSGGPYGYTF,TRBD1,TRBJ1-2,TRBV7-9,NA
TGTGCCAGCAGCTTACTTGTGGACGGAACCGGGGAGCTGTTTTTT,CASSLLVDGTGELFF,NA,TRBJ2-2,TRBV7-3,NA
TGTGCCAGCAGCTTGCTTGTAGGGGGAGCAAACACCATATATTTT,CASSLLVGGANTIYF,NA,TRBJ1-3,TRBV5-6,NA
TGTGCCAGCAGTGAGGGGACAACCCTTGAAAAACTGTTTTTT,CASSEGTTLEKLFF,NA,TRBJ1-4,TRBV6-1,NA
TGTGCCAGCAGTTACCCGACAGGTCTCTATGGCTACACCTTC,CASSYPTGLYGYTF,NA,TRBJ1-2,TRBV6-5,NA
TGTGCCAGTAGTACCCAAGCAACTAATGAAAAACTGTTTTTT,CASSTQATNEKLFF,NA,TRBJ1-4,TRBV19,NA
TGTGCCAGCAGTGTGGAGGGGCGCTCCCCGGGTGGCTACACCTTC,CASSVEGRSPGGYTF,NA,TRBJ1-2,TRBV2,NA
TGTGCCAGCAGTGAGGGGGGACAGGGGGCTGGTGGCTACACCTTC,CASSEGGQGAGGYTF,TRBD1,TRBJ1-2,TRBV25-1,NA
TGCGCCAGCAGTGAGTCGTTGACCGGGGAGCTGTTTTTT,CASSESLTGELFF,NA,TRBJ2-2,TRBV10-1,NA
TGTGCCAGCAGCCTCGGGGAGGGGCGCTACAATGAGCAGTTCTTC,CASSLGEGRYNEQFF,TRBD2,TRBJ2-1,TRBV5-6,NA
TGTGCCAGCAGTGAAGCGCTAGGGGGGCGGAGTGAAAAACTGTTTTTT,CASSEALGGRSEKLFF,NA,TRBJ1-4,TRBV6-1,NA
TGTGCCAGCTCTCTTGGAGGGGGAGAGACCCAGTACTTC,CASSLGGGETQYF,NA,TRBJ2-5,TRBV12-3/TRBV12-4,NA
TGCGCCAGCAGCTTGATGGGGGGTGACGGGGAGCTGTTTTTT,CASSLMGGDGELFF,NA,TRBJ2-2,TRBV5-1,NA
TGTGCCAGCAGCCAATTGTTCGGGCAGGGGGCGAACTATGGCTACACCTTC,CASSQLFGQGANYGYTF,TRBD1,TRBJ1-2,TRBV16,NA
TGTGCCAGCAGTGAAGACTTAGGGGGGTACACTGAAGCTTTCTTT,CASSEDLGGYTEAFF,NA,TRBJ1-1,TRBV6-1,NA
TGCGCCAGCAGCTTGGGACCGGGCCTTCAGGGGAATCAGCCCCAGCATTTT,CASSLGPGLQGNQPQHF,NA,TRBJ1-5,TRBV5-1,NA
TGTGCCAGCAGCTTAGTCCACAGGGCCTATAATTCACCCCTCCACTTT,CASSLVHRAYNSPLHF,NA,TRBJ1-6,TRBV11-2,NA
TGCGCCAGCAGTGATGGAGGGCCGGGGAATTCACCCCTCCACTTT,CASSDGGPGNSPLHF,NA,TRBJ1-6,TRBV10-1,NA
TGTGCCAGCAGTGAGAGGGACTACTACACCTTC,CASSERDYYTF,NA,TRBJ1-2,TRBV2,NA
TGTGCCACCAGCAGAGATTTGGTCGGCTTTAACACTGAAGCTTTCTTT,CATSRDLVGFNTEAFF,NA,TRBJ1-1,TRBV15,NA
TGTGCCAGCAGTGACTCGAGTCAGGGGGACACAGATACGCAGTATTTT,CASSDSSQGDTDTQYF,TRBD1,TRBJ2-3,TRBV6-4,once
TGTGCCAGCTCACCACCTACTTCGGGCCTTGGGGCCCAGTACTTC,CASSPPTSGLGAQYF,NA,TRBJ2-5,TRBV18,once
TGTGCCTGGAGCTTTTGGGGCCGGAACACTGAGGCTTTCTTT,CAWSFWGRNTEAFF,NA,TRBJ1-1,TRBV30,NA
TGCGCCAGCAGTGTACAGGGGCAAGTCGGGGAGCTGTTTTTT,CASSVQGQVGELFF,TRBD1,TRBJ2-2,TRBV10-1,NA
TGTGCCAGCTCACCATCAGCAACTAATGAAAAACTGTTTTTT,CASSPSATNEKLFF,NA,TRBJ1-4,TRBV18,NA